The clone carrying this T cell receptor beta chain was counted a single time. J lost 0 bases, V lost 6 bases, and 5 bases had no gene match. The length of the CDR3 is 14 residues. Germline values: CDR1 MNHEY, CDR2 SVGAGI. Assignment of participants to cohorts was predicated upon participant-reported clinical history. Resolution of symptoms, clearance, or two negative PCRs was present in recovered Cohort 3 donors. This sample is drawn from a study of blood T cell repertoires in COVID-19. Original data processing: Reference gene primer amplification gave estimated nucleated cell counts. Only in-frame clones appear in the TCRdb table, and some are missing; sequencing was by immunoSEQ multiplex PCR. The DNA was the basis for D and trimming; V, J and clone size are from that table. The sample includes approximately 200,000 clones, about 87% of them seen just once.

This TCR derives from a man aged 25 to 40 who had recovered from COVID-19. Sequencing input: PBMCs or T cells enriched from blood (not recorded which). This chain uses TRBV6-5 with TRBJ2-7, with TRBD2 matching 7 bases. The CDR3 loop reads CASRGGGSSYEQYF. DNA for the CDR3: TGTGCCAGCAGAGGCGGGGGAAGCTCCTACGAGCAGTACTTC.